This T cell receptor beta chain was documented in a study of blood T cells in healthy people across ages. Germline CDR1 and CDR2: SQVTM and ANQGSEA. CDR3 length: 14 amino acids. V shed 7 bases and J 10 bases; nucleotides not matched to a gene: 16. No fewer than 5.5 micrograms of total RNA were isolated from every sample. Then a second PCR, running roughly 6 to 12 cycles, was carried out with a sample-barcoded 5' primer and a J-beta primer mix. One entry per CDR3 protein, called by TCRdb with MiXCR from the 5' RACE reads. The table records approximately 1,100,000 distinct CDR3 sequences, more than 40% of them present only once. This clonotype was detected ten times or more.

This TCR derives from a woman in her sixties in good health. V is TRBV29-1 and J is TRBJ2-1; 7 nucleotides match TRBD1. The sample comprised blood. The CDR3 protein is CSAKADRLPPEQFF. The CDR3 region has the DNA TGCAGCGCTAAGGCGGACAGGCTCCCCCCCGAGCAGTTCTTC.